Listed below are T cell receptor beta chains from one sample, sequenced in a study of cytomegalovirus exposure and HLA in healthy donors. Method: immunoSEQ multiplex PCR; TCRdb's copy keeps in-frame clones and lacks some. Among 150,000 to 200,000 clones, 76% were seen once, and the ten largest hold 1.2% to 1.5%. The sample consisted of PBMCs. Every receptor here comes from a man aged 60 to 69 in good health and CMV-seronegative. Each CDR3 is given with its conserved first and last residue. D genes are given only for firm matches. Clone sizes are given selectively: once, few, many, or a class where the clone is expanded.

clone size | J gene | D gene | V gene | CDR3 protein | CDR3 DNA
once | TRBJ1-1 | - | TRBV29-1 | CSVEDWPGMNTEAFF | TGCAGCGTTGAAGATTGGCCAGGGATGAACACTGAAGCTTTCTTT
- | TRBJ2-2 | - | TRBV4-3 | CASSGHPSTAGELLF | TGCGCCAGCAGCGGGCACCCTAGCACGGCCGGGGAGCTGCTTTTT
- | TRBJ1-2 | TRBD1 | TRBV9 | CASSVGQNNYGYTF | TGTGCCAGCAGCGTGGGACAGAACAACTATGGCTACACCTTC
- | TRBJ1-6 | - | TRBV7-9 | CSSSQGGGRHSPLHF | TGTTCCAGCAGCCAAGGGGGGGGTCGCCATTCACCCCTCCACTTT
- | TRBJ2-3 | TRBD1 | TRBV7-8 | CASSLGGTGVRFDTQYF | TGTGCCAGCAGCTTAGGGGGGACAGGGGTCCGCTTCGATACGCAGTATTTT
many | TRBJ2-7 | - | TRBV19 | CASSPRQGSYEQYF | TGTGCCAGTAGCCCCCGCCAGGGCTCCTACGAGCAGTACTTC
- | TRBJ2-1 | TRBD2 | TRBV18 | CASSPSTSSGSYNEQFF | TGTGCCAGCTCACCATCCACATCTAGCGGGTCCTACAATGAGCAGTTCTTC
- | TRBJ1-5 | TRBD1 | TRBV19 | CASSIWTGDQPQHF | TGTGCCAGTAGTATTTGGACAGGGGACCAGCCCCAGCATTTT
- | TRBJ2-7 | TRBD2 | TRBV28 | CASTTRGLVGREQYF | TGTGCCAGCACTACCCGAGGACTAGTCGGACGCGAGCAGTACTTC
- | TRBJ1-4 | - | TRBV18 | CASSPPAGSDEKLFF | TGTGCCAGCTCACCCCCGGCAGGGTCGGATGAAAAACTGTTTTTT
- | TRBJ1-1 | - | TRBV18 | CASSATLSLNTEAFF | TGTGCCAGCTCAGCCACCTTGAGCCTGAACACTGAAGCTTTCTTT
- | TRBJ2-6 | TRBD1 | TRBV5-6 | CASSHLTDRFSGANVLTF | TGTGCCAGCAGCCACCTGACGGACAGGTTCTCTGGGGCCAACGTCCTGACTTTC
- | TRBJ2-1 | - | TRBV12-2 | CASRDRGSRNEQFF | TGTGCAAGTCGCGATAGGGGGAGCAGGAATGAGCAGTTCTTC
- | TRBJ2-3 | - | TRBV19 | CASSPGVGSADTQYF | TGTGCCAGTAGTCCCGGAGTCGGGAGTGCAGATACGCAGTATTTT
few | TRBJ2-3 | TRBD1 | TRBV5-6 | CASSLNSQGGGNTQYF | TGTGCCAGCAGCTTAAACTCACAGGGGGGAGGAAATACGCAGTATTTT
- | TRBJ1-5 | TRBD1 | TRBV6-1 | CASSRMTGGEVAQHF | TGTGCCAGCAGTCGGATGACAGGGGGGGAAGTAGCCCAGCATTTT
- | TRBJ1-2 | TRBD1 | TRBV5-6 | CASSLGQGDGYTF | TGTGCCAGCAGCTTGGGACAGGGGGACGGCTACACCTTC
few | TRBJ1-1 | - | TRBV19 | CASSIGLAGTEAFF | TGTGCCAGTAGTATCGGGCTGGCGGGAACTGAAGCTTTCTTT
- | TRBJ2-4 | TRBD2 | TRBV11-2 | CASSLDSVRGGIQYF | TGTGCCAGCAGCTTAGACTCCGTTCGGGGGGGCATTCAGTACTTC
- | TRBJ2-1 | TRBD1 | TRBV9 | CASSVRGQGLNEQFF | TGTGCCAGCAGCGTAAGGGGACAGGGGTTAAATGAGCAGTTCTTC
- | TRBJ1-2 | - | TRBV6-5 | CASSYIAWSGYTF | TGTGCCAGCAGTTACATTGCGTGGAGTGGCTACACCTTC
- | TRBJ1-3 | - | TRBV21-1 | CASSCRGPGNTIYF | TGTGCCAGCAGCTGCCGTGGCCCTGGAAACACCATATATTTT
- | TRBJ2-1 | - | TRBV5-1 | CASSLDPEGEQFF | TGCGCCAGCAGCTTGGATCCGGAGGGTGAGCAGTTCTTC
- | TRBJ2-7 | TRBD2 | TRBV28 | CASSLFLAGSYEQYF | TGTGCCAGCAGTTTATTCCTAGCGGGCTCCTACGAGCAGTACTTC
- | TRBJ1-3 | TRBD1 | TRBV28 | CASSLLGPQQGAGSGNTIYF | TGTGCCAGCAGTTTATTGGGCCCTCAACAGGGGGCAGGTAGCGGAAACACCATATATTTT
- | TRBJ2-2 | TRBD2 | TRBV5-1 | CASTSGTSGSGELFF | TGCGCCAGCACCTCCGGGACTAGCGGGTCCGGGGAGCTGTTTTTT
- | TRBJ2-3 | TRBD2 | TRBV5-1 | CASSRRLAHQLSTDTQYF | TGCGCCAGCAGCCGTCGACTAGCCCACCAACTTAGCACAGATACGCAGTATTTT
- | TRBJ2-7 | - | TRBV30 | CAWSAGQSYEQYF | TGTGCCTGGAGCGCGGGACAGTCCTACGAGCAGTACTTC
- | TRBJ2-1 | - | TRBV19 | CASRSSPSSYNEQFF | TGTGCCAGTAGGAGTAGCCCTAGCTCCTACAATGAGCAGTTCTTC
- | TRBJ2-3 | TRBD1 | TRBV19 | CASSIEGPGGTDTQYF | TGTGCCAGTAGTATAGAAGGGCCAGGGGGTACAGATACGCAGTATTTT
- | TRBJ1-2 | TRBD1 | TRBV10-2 | CAISQRGRTGEDYGYTF | TGCGCCATCTCTCAACGGGGGAGGACAGGGGAGGACTATGGCTACACCTTC
few | TRBJ2-7 | - | TRBV6-4 | CASSYREGYEQYF | TGTGCCAGCAGTTACAGGGAAGGCTACGAGCAGTACTTC
- | TRBJ2-7 | TRBD1 | TRBV10-3 | CAISDPGQSSYEQYF | TGTGCCATCAGTGATCCGGGACAGAGCTCCTACGAGCAGTACTTC
few | TRBJ2-1 | TRBD2 | TRBV7-6 | CASSSTTSGFGEQFF | TGTGCCAGCAGCTCAACGACTAGCGGTTTTGGTGAGCAGTTCTTC
- | TRBJ1-6 | - | TRBV7-2 | CASSLNSSPLHF | TGTGCCAGCAGCTTAAACAGTTCACCCCTCCACTTT
- | TRBJ1-6 | - | TRBV19 | CASSIEVAGRNSPLHF | TGTGCCAGTAGTATAGAGGTGGCGGGACGGAATTCACCCCTCCACTTT
- | TRBJ2-7 | - | TRBV18 | CASSQSDMPYEQYF | TGTGCCAGCTCACAATCGGACATGCCCTACGAGCAGTACTTC
- | TRBJ2-1 | TRBD2 | TRBV4-3 | CASSHTSGGAVDEQFF | TGCGCCAGCAGCCACACTAGCGGGGGGGCTGTCGATGAGCAGTTCTTC
few | TRBJ2-3 | TRBD2 | TRBV30 | CAWREGLAGYTQYF | TGTGCCTGGAGGGAGGGACTAGCGGGGTATACGCAGTATTTT
- | TRBJ1-6 | TRBD1 | TRBV4-1 | CASSERWTGVSYNSPLHF | TGCGCCAGCAGCGAAAGGTGGACAGGGGTCTCCTATAATTCACCCCTCCACTTT
- | TRBJ2-2 | TRBD1 | TRBV6-5 | CASSYGTGELSGELFF | TGTGCCAGCAGTTACGGGACAGGGGAACTTTCCGGGGAGCTGTTTTTT
- | TRBJ1-4 | - | TRBV2 | CASTDRLNEKLFF | TGTGCCAGCACGGACAGACTGAATGAAAAACTGTTTTTT
- | TRBJ1-5 | TRBD1 | TRBV19 | CASGDRDRDIGDQPQHF | TGTGCCAGCGGGGACAGGGATCGGGACATAGGAGATCAGCCCCAGCATTTT
- | TRBJ2-6 | TRBD1 | TRBV4-1 | CASSQAAVGTAYSGANVLTF | TGCGCCAGCAGCCAAGCTGCGGTCGGGACAGCTTACTCTGGGGCCAACGTCCTGACTTTC
once | TRBJ2-1 | - | TRBV7-9 | CASSSIGSVGEQFF | TGTGCCAGCAGCTCAATAGGCAGCGTAGGAGAGCAGTTCTTC
- | TRBJ1-4 | TRBD1 | TRBV7-2 | CASSSRTGGYEKLFF | TGTGCCAGCAGCTCACGGACAGGGGGGTATGAAAAACTGTTTTTT
- | TRBJ2-3 | TRBD2 | TRBV19 | CASSIMASGDGDTQYF | TGTGCCAGTAGTATAATGGCTAGCGGAGATGGGGATACGCAGTATTTT
- | TRBJ2-1 | - | TRBV28 | CASSLRTEENEQFF | TGTGCCAGCAGTTTGAGGACAGAGGAGAATGAGCAGTTCTTC